The sequence of this TCR beta chain was determined in a study of blood T cell repertoires in COVID-19 (dated by TCRdb to about 2020). Regarding the study in general: Collaborator samples came from the United States, Italy and Spain and covered acute and convalescent phases of COVID-19. The prospective study material was composed of cDNA or gDNA derived from T cells, B-cell-depleted T cells, or PBMCs. Deeply sampled blood TCRbeta repertoires from subjects exposed to, actively infected with, or recovered from COVID-19 were included in the dataset. The repertoires were released in a freely available public database intended as a resource for research on the immune response to SARS-CoV-2. The samples were drawn from the first 160 participants of the ongoing ImmuneRACE study and from over 950 subjects provided by 6 global collaborators. Sample metadata almost always included a de-identified subject ID, COVID-19 status, age in years and sex. Where available, HLA class I and class II types were taken from metadata supplied by the sample provider and were not determined by assay-based typing.

V trim: 1 base; J trim: 6 bases; unmatched bases: 6. The CDR3 goes from the cysteine to the phenylalanine over 15 residues. Just the 45-base CDR3 DNA is kept, in frame starting at base 1. Via the germline V gene, CDR1 is SGDLS and CDR2 YYNGEE. Points the paper makes about the study in general: How much clinical and demographic metadata was included differed by source and by participant, and the metadata was provided uncurated.

Participants in the prospective study were enrolled through a virtual design, were aged 18 to 89 years, and lived in 24 United States geographic areas. In the prospective study, cohorts were assigned on the basis of participant-reported clinical history obtained from a screening survey and a study questionnaire. ImmuneRACE Cohort 3 recovered participants were defined by two consecutive negative NP/OP PCR tests, healthcare professional clearance, or symptom resolution. Mobile phlebotomists in the prospective study collected whole blood, serum and a nasopharyngeal or oropharyngeal swab from every participant. Over a roughly 2-month period, participants in the prospective study had the option of providing additional blood draws and questionnaires. Prospective study blood samples were shipped either frozen or at room temperature before DNA extraction. The immunoSEQ Assay, a bias-controlled multiplex PCR, was used to amplify TCRbeta CDR3 regions from genomic DNA. The study's own analysis went as follows. Nucleated cell counts per sample were estimated from amplification of reference gene primers within the assay. To quantify the absolute abundance of each unique TCRbeta CDR3 rearrangement, sequence reads were collapsed and filtered. For each sample, productive Simpson clonality was calculated by taking the square root of Simpson's diversity index across productive rearrangements. What TCRdb holds here is the immuneACCESS table cut down to in-frame rearrangements. Part of the clones is not present; checked against another copy, under half of the missing clones reflect an unresolved V gene, and the others are unexplained. D and trimming were read from the DNA, whereas the V and J calls and clone size are those reported in that table. The sample yields under 200,000 clones; over 75% were counted once. 6.6% of the sample lies in the top ten.

With respect to this clone: No antigen is known for it. Per-base quality was not reported, and no clone a single base away is much larger than it.

The specimen sequenced was PBMCs or T cells enriched from blood (not recorded which). The rearrangement combines TRBV9 with TRBJ2-1, with 8 bases aligning to TRBD2. The source of this sequence is a woman in her fifties or sixties who had recovered from COVID-19. CDR3 protein: CASSVTGGGRNEQFF. The sequenced DNA is TGTGCCAGCAGCGTAACCGGGGGGGGCCGCAATGAGCAGTTCTTC.